The 10 T cell receptor beta chains listed next were all sequenced from one sample in a study of Graves' ophthalmopathy and Graves' hyperthyroidism. Amplification of TCR beta CDR3 regions used RNA transcripts. RT-PCR with HTBI primers came first, then second-round multiplex PCR. A single record per CDR3 protein comes from TCRdb applying MiXCR to the multiplex PCR reads. The table lists over a million distinct CDR3 sequences, 35% to 45% of them singletons. Sequenced: peripheral blood or thyroid tissue (not recorded which). These receptor sequences come from an adult man with Graves' hyperthyroidism.

Many counts were recorded for this clonotype. One end of the junction is discordant with germline, which a read error may explain. CDR3 sequence: CSARDGGGADGYTF. In nucleotides, the CDR3 is TGCAGTGCGAGAGATGGGGGGGGCGCGGATGGCTACACCTTC. This chain joins TRBV20-1 and TRBJ1-2, with a tentative D call TRBD1 (6 bases). CDR1 is DFQATT and CDR2 is SNEGSKA in the germline V gene (reference sequence). The CDR3 length is 14 residues.

To note about this clonotype: Its ends do not fully match the called genes, so a read error is possible. The V call is TRBV7-9, the J call TRBJ2-2, with 7 bases aligning to TRBD2. Germline assignment: CDR1 SEHNR and CDR2 FQNEAQ (reference sequence). CDR3 size: 15 residues. This CDR3 is CASSELATNTGELSW. The CDR3 bases are TGTGCCAGCAGCGAACTAGCGACGAACACCGGGGAGCTGTCTTGG.

The rearrangement joins TRBV2 to TRBJ2-5, with D possibly TRBD1 on 6 matching bases. The V and J ends lost 7 bases and 5 bases respectively, with 17 bases between them. This CDR3 spans 14 amino acids. Looked up from germline, CDR1 is SNHLY and CDR2 is FYNNEI. CDR3 residues: CASNWQGLIETQYF. DNA for the CDR3: TGTGCCAGCAATTGGCAGGGGCTTATCGAGACCCAGTACTTC. The complete variable domain, with remaining parts taken from reference TRBV2 and TRBJ2-5, reads EPEVTQTPSHQVTQMGQEVILRCVPISNHLYFYWYRQILGQKVEFLVSFYNNEISEKSEIFDDQFSVERPDGSNFTLKIRSTKLEDSAMYFCASNWQGLIETQYFGPGTRLLVL.

Comment on this clonotype: Just one base apart from a much larger clone, this may be a read error. This chain uses TRBV19 with TRBJ1-2; D not resolved. This CDR3 contains 14 residues. Germline values: CDR1 LNHDA, CDR2 SQIVND (reference sequence). Deletions cut 3 bases from V and 4 bases from J, with 12 bases between. CDR3 amino acids: CASSIDNGPYGYTF. For the CDR3, the DNA is TGTGCCAGTAGTATTGACAATGGTCCCTATGGCTACACCTTC.

The rearrangement links TRBV7-2 to TRBJ1-2; tentative D call: TRBD1 (5 bases). The CDR3 runs 15 residues. The V and J ends lost 3 bases and 2 bases respectively, with 13 bases between them. Germline assignment: CDR1 SGHTA and CDR2 FQGNSA. CDR3: CASSLGPVLNYGYTF. The CDR3, as DNA: TGTGCCAGCAGCTTGGGGCCTGTTCTCAACTATGGCTACACCTTC.

V gene TRBV29-1 combines with J gene TRBJ1-4, with D perhaps TRBD1 (5 bases). There are 10 residues in the CDR3. V lost 5 bases to trimming and J lost 13 bases, with 11 bases between them. Per germline, CDR1 SQVTM and CDR2 ANQGSEA. Here the CDR3 reads CSVKGRVLFF. CDR3 DNA sequence: TGCAGCGTTAAGGGCAGGGTACTGTTTTTT.

The chain carries TRBV29-1 and TRBJ2-1; no definite D call. This CDR3 spans 13 amino acids. The V and J ends lost 3 bases and 6 bases respectively, with 12 bases between them. Looked up from germline, CDR1 is SQVTM and CDR2 is ANQGSEA. CDR3 amino acids: CSVDFRWGNEQFF. As DNA, the CDR3 is TGCAGCGTTGATTTTCGGTGGGGCAATGAGCAGTTCTTC.

V gene TRBV11-2 combines with J gene TRBJ1-3; D remains unclear. V was clipped by 4 bases and J by 0 bases, with 13 bases between them. The germline V gene encodes CDR1 SGHAT and CDR2 FQNNGV. This CDR3 is built from 16 residues. In nucleotides, the CDR3 is TGTGCCAGCAGCTACAAGATCCCTAACTCTGGAAACACCATATATTTT. Protein sequence: CASSYKIPNSGNTIYF.

This clonotype was detected ten times or more. The genes are TRBV5-1 and TRBJ1-2; D possibly corresponds to TRBD1 (5 bases). This CDR3 contains 15 residues. Looked up from germline, CDR1 is SGHRS and CDR2 is YFSETQ. V lost 4 bases and J 2 bases, leaving 15 bases between the germline ends. Here the CDR3 DNA reads TGCGCCAGCAGCCCAAACCCCGGGACCAACTATGGCTACACCTTC. This sequence encodes CASSPNPGTNYGYTF.

This clonotype was seen many times. V usage is TRBV20-1 and J usage is TRBJ1-4, with D possibly being TRBD1 (5 bases). This CDR3 has 15 amino acids. The V end was cut by 7 bases, the J end by 8 bases, with 23 bases between. Germline V gene data show CDR1 as DFQATT and CDR2 as SNEGSKA (reference sequence). The CDR3 region is CSGWGVKESGEKLFF. CDR3 nucleotides: TGCAGTGGATGGGGGGTAAAGGAAAGCGGAGAAAAACTGTTTTTT.